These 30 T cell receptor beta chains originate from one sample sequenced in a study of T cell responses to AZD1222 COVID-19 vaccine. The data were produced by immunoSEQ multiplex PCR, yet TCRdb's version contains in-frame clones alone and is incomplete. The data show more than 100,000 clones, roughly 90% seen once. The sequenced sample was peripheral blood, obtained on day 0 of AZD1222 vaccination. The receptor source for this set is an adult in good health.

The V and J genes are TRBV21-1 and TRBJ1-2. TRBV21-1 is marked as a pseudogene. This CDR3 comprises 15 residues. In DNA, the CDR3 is TGTGCCAGCAGCAAAACGGCGCGCCCTAACTATGGCTACACCTTC. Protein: CASSKTARPNYGYTF.

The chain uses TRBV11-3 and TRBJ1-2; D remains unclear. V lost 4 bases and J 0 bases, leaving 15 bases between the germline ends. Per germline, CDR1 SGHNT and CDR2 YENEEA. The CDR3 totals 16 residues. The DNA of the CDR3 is TGTGCCAGCAGCTGGGAAACCGGCGGATCTAACTATGGCTACACCTTC. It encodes CASSWETGGSNYGYTF.

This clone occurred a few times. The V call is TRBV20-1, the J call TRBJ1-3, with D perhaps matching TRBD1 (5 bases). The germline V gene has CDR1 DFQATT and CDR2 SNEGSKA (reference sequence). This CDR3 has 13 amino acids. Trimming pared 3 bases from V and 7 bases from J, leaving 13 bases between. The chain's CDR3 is CSASAWGTNTIYF. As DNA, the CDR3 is TGCAGTGCTAGTGCTTGGGGGACGAACACCATATATTTT.

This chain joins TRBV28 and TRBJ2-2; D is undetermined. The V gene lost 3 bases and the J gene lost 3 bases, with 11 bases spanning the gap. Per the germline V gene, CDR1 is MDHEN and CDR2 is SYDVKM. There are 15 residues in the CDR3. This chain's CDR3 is CASSFTAWDTGELFF. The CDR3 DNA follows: TGTGCCAGCAGTTTTACAGCCTGGGACACCGGGGAGCTGTTTTTT.

The CDR3: CASSDSSGSSYNEQFF. CDR3 in DNA: TGTGCCAGCAGTGACTCTAGCGGTAGCTCCTACAATGAGCAGTTCTTC. This rearrangement joins TRBV6-4 to TRBJ2-1, with D perhaps matching TRBD2 (6 bases). V was shortened by 0 bases and J by 0 bases, with 9 bases between the two germline ends. The CDR3 length is 16 residues. Germline CDR1 MRHNA, CDR2 SNTAGT.

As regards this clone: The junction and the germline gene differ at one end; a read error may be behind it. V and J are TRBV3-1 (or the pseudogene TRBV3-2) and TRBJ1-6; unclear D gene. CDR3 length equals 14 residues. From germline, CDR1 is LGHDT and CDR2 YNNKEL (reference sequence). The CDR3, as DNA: TGTGTCAGCAGATTCATCGCGGATAATTCACCCCTCCACTTT. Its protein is CVSRFIADNSPLHF.

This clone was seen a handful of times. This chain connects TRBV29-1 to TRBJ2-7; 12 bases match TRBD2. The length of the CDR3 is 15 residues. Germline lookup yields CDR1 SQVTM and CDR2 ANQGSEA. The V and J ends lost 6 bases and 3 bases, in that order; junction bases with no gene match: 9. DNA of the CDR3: TGCAGCGTCGCCACTAGCGGGGGGCCATTCTACGAGCAGTACTTC. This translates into CSVATSGGPFYEQYF.

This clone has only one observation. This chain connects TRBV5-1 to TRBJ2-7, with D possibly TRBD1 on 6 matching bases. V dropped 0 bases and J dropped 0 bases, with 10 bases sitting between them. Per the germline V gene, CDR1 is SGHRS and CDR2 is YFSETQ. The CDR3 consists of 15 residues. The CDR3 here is CASSLAGQNSYEQYF. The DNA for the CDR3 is TGCGCCAGCAGCTTGGCCGGACAGAACTCCTACGAGCAGTACTTC.

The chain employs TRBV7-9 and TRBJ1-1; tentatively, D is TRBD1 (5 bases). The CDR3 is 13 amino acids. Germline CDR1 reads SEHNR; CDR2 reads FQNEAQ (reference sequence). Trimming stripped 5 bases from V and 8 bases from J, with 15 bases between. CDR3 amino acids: CASSLYDSSEAFF. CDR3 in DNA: TGTGCCAGCAGCCTCTATGACAGTTCCGAAGCTTTCTTT.

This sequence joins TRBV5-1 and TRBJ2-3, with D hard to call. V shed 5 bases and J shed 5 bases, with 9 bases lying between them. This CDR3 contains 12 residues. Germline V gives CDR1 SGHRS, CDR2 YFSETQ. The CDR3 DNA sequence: TGCGCCAGCAGGCTAGGTGGAGATACGCAGTATTTT. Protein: CASRLGGDTQYF.

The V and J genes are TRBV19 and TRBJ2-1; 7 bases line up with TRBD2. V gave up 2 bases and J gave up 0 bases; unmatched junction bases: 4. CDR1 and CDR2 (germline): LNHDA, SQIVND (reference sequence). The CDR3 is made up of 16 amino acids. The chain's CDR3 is CASSIQRGYSYNEQFF. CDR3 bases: TGTGCCAGTAGTATACAGCGGGGATACTCCTACAATGAGCAGTTCTTC.

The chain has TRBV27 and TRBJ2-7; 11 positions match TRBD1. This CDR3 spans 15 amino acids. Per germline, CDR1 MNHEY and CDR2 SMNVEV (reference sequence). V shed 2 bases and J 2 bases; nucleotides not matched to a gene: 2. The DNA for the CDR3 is TGTGCCAGCAGTTTACGGACAGGGGGCCCCTACGAGCAGTACTTC. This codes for CASSLRTGGPYEQYF.

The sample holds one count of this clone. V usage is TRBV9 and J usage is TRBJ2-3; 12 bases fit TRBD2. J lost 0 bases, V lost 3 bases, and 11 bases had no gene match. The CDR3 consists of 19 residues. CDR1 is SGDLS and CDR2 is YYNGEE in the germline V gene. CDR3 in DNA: TGTGCCAGCAGCGGACTCGGGACTAGCGGGTCCTCTAGCACAGATACGCAGTATTTT. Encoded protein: CASSGLGTSGSSSTDTQYF.

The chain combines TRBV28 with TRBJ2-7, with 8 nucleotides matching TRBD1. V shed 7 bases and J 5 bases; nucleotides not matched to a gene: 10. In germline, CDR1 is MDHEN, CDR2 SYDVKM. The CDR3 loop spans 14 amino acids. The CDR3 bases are TGTGCCAGCACCTCGAGAAACAGGGGGAACGAGCAGTACTTC. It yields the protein CASTSRNRGNEQYF.

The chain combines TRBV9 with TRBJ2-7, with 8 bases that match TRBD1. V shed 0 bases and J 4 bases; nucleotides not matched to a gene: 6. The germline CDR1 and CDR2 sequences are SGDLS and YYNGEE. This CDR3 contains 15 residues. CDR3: CASSVGRTGLYEQYF. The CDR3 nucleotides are TGTGCCAGCAGCGTAGGTAGGACAGGGCTATACGAGCAGTACTTC.

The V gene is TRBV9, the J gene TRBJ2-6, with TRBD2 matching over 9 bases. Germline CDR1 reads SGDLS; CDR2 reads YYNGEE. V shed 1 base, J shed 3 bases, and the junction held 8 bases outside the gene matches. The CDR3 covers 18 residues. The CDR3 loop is CASSVSVAGAYGANVLTF. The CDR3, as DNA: TGTGCCAGCAGCGTATCGGTAGCGGGGGCCTATGGGGCCAACGTCCTGACTTTC.

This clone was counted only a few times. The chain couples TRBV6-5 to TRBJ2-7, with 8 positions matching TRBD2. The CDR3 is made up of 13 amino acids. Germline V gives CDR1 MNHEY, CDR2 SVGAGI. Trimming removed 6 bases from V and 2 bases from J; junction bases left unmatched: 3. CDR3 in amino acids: CASRVAGPYEQYF. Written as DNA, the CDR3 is TGTGCCAGCAGGGTAGCGGGGCCCTACGAGCAGTACTTC.

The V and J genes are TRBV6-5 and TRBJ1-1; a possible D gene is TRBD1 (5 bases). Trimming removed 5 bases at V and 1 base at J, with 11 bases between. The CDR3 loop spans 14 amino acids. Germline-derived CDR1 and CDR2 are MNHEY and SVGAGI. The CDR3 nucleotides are TGTGCCAGCAGTCGGGTGGGGGGGAACACTGAAGCTTTCTTT. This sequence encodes CASSRVGGNTEAFF.

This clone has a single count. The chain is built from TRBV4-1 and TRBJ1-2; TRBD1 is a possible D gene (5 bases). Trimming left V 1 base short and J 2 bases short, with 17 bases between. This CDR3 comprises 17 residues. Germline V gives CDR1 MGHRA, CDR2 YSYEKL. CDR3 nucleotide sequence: TGCGCCAGCAGCCAAGGACGCGGGGACGGAGGAAACTATGGCTACACCTTC. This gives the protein CASSQGRGDGGNYGYTF.

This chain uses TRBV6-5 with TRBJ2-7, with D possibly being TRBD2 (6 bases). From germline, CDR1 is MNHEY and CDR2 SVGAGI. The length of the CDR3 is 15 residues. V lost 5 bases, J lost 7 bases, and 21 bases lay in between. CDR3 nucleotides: TGTGCCAGCAGTCTCCAATCCCCGGGGGTTGGTGAGCAGTACTTC. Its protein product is CASSLQSPGVGEQYF.

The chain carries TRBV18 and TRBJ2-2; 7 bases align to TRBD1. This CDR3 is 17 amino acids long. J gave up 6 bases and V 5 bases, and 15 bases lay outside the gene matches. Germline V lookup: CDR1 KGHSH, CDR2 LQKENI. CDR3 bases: TGTGCCAGCTCATCGACAGGGAGTTCCTCGTTCGCCGGGGAGCTGTTTTTT. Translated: CASSSTGSSSFAGELFF.

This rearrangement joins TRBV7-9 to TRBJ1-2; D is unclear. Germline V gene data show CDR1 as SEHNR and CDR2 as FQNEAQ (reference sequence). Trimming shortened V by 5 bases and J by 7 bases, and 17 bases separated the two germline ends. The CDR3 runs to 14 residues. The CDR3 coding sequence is TGTGCCAGCAGCCCTATCGCTGACACTCTTGGCTACACCTTC. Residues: CASSPIADTLGYTF.

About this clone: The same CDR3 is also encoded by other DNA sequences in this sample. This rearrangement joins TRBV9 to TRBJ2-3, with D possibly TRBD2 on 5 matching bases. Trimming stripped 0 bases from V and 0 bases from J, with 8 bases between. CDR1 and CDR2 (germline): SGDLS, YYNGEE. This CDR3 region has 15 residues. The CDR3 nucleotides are TGTGCCAGCAGCGTAGGAGCGGATAGCACAGATACGCAGTATTTT. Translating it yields CASSVGADSTDTQYF.

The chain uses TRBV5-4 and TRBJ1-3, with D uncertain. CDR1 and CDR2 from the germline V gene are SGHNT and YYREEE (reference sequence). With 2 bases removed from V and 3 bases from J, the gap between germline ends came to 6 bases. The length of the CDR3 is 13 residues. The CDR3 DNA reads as TGTGCCAGCAGCTTTTACAGTGGAAACACCATATATTTT. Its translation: CASSFYSGNTIYF.

CDR3 region: CASSPPGGETQYF. The CDR3 nucleotides read TGTGCCAGCAGCCCACCGGGAGGGGAGACCCAGTACTTC. The rearrangement uses TRBV5-4 and TRBJ2-5; 8 bases align to TRBD2. V was clipped by 4 bases and J by 5 bases; unmatched bases: 4. Germline CDR1 and CDR2: SGHNT and YYREEE (reference sequence). The CDR3 extends over 13 amino acids.

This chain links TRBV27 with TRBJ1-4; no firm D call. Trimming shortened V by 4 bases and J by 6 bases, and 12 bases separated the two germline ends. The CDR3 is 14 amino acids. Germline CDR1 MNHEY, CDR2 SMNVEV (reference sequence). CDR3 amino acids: CASSWSWADEKLFF. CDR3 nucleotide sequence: TGTGCCAGCAGTTGGAGTTGGGCTGATGAAAAACTGTTTTTT.

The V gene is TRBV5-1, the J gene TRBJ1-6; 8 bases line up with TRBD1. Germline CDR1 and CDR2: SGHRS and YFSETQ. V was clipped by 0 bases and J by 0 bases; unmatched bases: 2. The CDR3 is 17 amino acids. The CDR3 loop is CASSLGTGSSYNSPLHF. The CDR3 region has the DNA TGCGCCAGCAGCTTGGGGACAGGGAGCTCCTATAATTCACCCCTCCACTTT.

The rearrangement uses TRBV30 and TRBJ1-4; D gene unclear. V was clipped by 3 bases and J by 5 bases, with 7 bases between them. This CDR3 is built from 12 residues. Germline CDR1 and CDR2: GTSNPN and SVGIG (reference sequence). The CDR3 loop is CAWRFVNEKLFF. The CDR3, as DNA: TGTGCCTGGAGGTTTGTGAATGAAAAACTGTTTTTT.

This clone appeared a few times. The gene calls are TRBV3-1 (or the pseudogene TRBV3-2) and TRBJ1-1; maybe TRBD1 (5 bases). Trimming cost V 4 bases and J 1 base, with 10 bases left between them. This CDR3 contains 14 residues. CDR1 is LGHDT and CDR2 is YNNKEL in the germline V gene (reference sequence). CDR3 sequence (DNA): TGTGCCAGCAGCCGATCCGGGACGAACACTGAAGCTTTCTTT. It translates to CASSRSGTNTEAFF.

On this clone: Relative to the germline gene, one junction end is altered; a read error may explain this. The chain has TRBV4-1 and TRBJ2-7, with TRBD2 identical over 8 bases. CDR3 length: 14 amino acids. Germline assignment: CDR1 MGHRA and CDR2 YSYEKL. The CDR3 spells CASSQGAGAYEQYF. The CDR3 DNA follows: TGCGCCAGCAGCCAAGGAGCGGGGGCTTACGAGCAATACTTC.